This TCR beta chain was recorded in a study of naive and memory T cell subsets (dated by TCRdb to about 2017). In the study overall: According to the figure summarizing the samples, there were around ten blood donors, 7 tuberculin skin test biopsies and 3 saline control biopsies. PCR2 was typically run as a SYBR Green qPCR and stopped at a set threshold, although low-input samples could use end-point PCR of around 6 cycles instead. What the authors observed across the whole study: The potential sensitivity of the RNA-based method to TCR transcript changes with T cell activation and differentiation was acknowledged.

The study described a robust, sensitive protocol for amplifying, sequencing and analyzing TCRs, using 3' ligation of a UMI-containing oligonucleotide to TCR cDNA. For whole blood analysis, roughly 2.6 ml of peripheral blood was drawn from adult healthy volunteers into Tempus tubes, and RNA was extracted according to the manufacturer's instructions. Total RNA was used without cell sorting and was treated with RQ1 DNase before reverse transcription, with a target input of 1 to 1000 ng. Libraries were prepared from skin biopsies and whole blood to test how robust the pipeline was in samples where T cells are a minority population. The library was obtained by 5' RACE. The ligated cDNA was amplified in four rounds of PCR with nested alpha and beta constant region primers together with the SP2 primer. For the blood and skin samples, reverse transcription of TCR RNA was done with SuperScript IV along with alpha and beta constant region primers. An oligonucleotide carrying the Illumina SP2 primer and a UMI was ligated to the 3' end of the cDNA by means of T4 RNA ligase 1. To prevent hairpin formation, the 12-nucleotide UMI was made up of two random hexamers with an eight-base spacer between them. From the second PCR onward, TCR alpha and beta chain libraries were processed separately, and dual indexing was applied for multiplexing. After pooling, the indexed libraries were analyzed by capillary electrophoresis and sequenced on either an Illumina MiSeq or NextSeq. PhiX DNA at about 5-7.5% was added to the libraries to raise base diversity and improve cluster recognition. The paper's data handling went like this. UMIs were extracted from read 2 by Demultiplexor and combined with the TCR sequence from read 1, and reads were split according to sample indices. V and J genes and V-J junctions were identified by Decombinator, which gave every TCR a five-part identifier that included V and J deletions. Collapsinator used UMIs to correct sequencing errors and PCR amplification heterogeneity, producing a UMI-based abundance for each TCR. CDR3Translator converted identifiers to nucleotide sequence, translated to amino acids, and extracted CDR3 regions using terminal motifs. After normalization to the amount of input RNA, the error-corrected alpha and beta TCR counts from blood and from skin were compared. Starting from the raw public reads, TCRdb applied fastp trimming at Q25, assembled clones with MiXCR and retained in-frame beta chains. Entries are consolidated by CDR3 protein sequence, retaining the most common genes and DNA. These V and J calls derive from TCRdb rather than the authors' analysis. The table for this sample lists roughly 60,000 distinct CDR3 sequences; more than 6.5% of them were counted only once. About 19% of the sample goes to the ten largest clones.

This clonotype was counted a few times. It has no known antigen specificity. Base-call qualities are not available, and no considerably larger clone is one nucleotide away. Relative to germline, V is 3 bases shorter and J is 4 bases shorter, with 16 bases between their ends. The germline V gene (reference sequence) specifies DFQATT as CDR1 and SNEGSKA as CDR2. The CDR3 runs 15 residues from the cysteine to the phenylalanine. The entry retains the CDR3 DNA only, 45 bases that are in frame from base 1. The clonotype comes from a female donor in good health. The sequence links TRBV20-1 to TRBJ2-1; the D gene is not confidently resolved. In nucleotide form, the sequence is TGCAGTGCTAGTCACCCTGGTAAGGTGTACAATGAGCAGTTCTTC. Its translation is CSASHPGKVYNEQFF.